The clone carrying this T cell receptor beta chain appeared once. The antigen is not known. The data originate from a study of graft-versus-host responses after intestinal transplantation. Study information: Recipients underwent multivisceral, liver-intestinal, or isolated intestinal transplants. Every recipient had anti-thymocyte globulin induction and two to three years of tacrolimus plus steroids.

Sequencing was performed with immunoSEQ multiplex PCR; in TCRdb, only in-frame clones are kept and a portion is missing. The sample records tens of thousands of clones, around 86% being singletons. Notes on the study in general: GvH clones turned up in recipient marrow; some had shown up first in ileum or blood.

This CDR3 comprises 15 residues. V dropped 0 bases and J dropped 0 bases, with 7 bases sitting between them. The germline V gene has CDR1 SGDLS and CDR2 YYNGEE. This chain links TRBV9 with TRBJ1-5; D is uncertain. The sequence came from a human donor who received an intestinal transplant. Source: unstimulated CD8+ T cells sorted from spleen or lymph node cells, taken before intestinal transplant. The CDR3 spells CASSVDGRSNQPQHF. The CDR3 bases are TGTGCCAGCAGCGTAGATGGCCGTAGCAATCAGCCCCAGCATTTT.